This T cell receptor beta chain was sequenced during a study of blood T cells in healthy people across ages. The CDR3 is 16 residues long. With V trimmed by 4 bases and J by 8 bases, 7 bases remained unmatched. Then a second PCR, running roughly 7 to 11 cycles, was carried out with a sample-barcoded 5' primer and a J-beta primer mix. Per sample, CDR3-containing paired-end reads numbered at least 2.5 million. TCRdb independently ran MiXCR on the 5' RACE reads; one entry per CDR3 protein. The data hold just under 750,000 distinct CDR3 sequences, with 22% observed a single time. The clonotype was recovered from a man between 65 and 79 years old in good health. Sequenced: blood. The chain joins TRBV12-3 or TRBV12-4 to TRBJ2-1; 14 bases map to TRBD2. Written as DNA, the CDR3 is TGTGCCAGCAGTTCAGCCGGGACTAGCGGGAGTTATGAGCAGTTCTTC. Translating gives CASSSAGTSGSYEQFF.